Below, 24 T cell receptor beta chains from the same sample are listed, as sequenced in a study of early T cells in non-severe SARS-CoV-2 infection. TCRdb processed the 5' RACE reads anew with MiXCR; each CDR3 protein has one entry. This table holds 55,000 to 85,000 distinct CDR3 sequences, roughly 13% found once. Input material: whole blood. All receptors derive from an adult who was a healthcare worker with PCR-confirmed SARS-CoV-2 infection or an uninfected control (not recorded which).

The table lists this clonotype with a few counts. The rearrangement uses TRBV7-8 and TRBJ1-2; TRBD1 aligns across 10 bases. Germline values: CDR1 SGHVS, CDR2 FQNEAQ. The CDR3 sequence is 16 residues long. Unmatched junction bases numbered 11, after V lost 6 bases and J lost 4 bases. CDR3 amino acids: CASSPKTGGGGYGYTF. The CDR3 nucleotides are TGTGCCAGCAGTCCAAAGACAGGGGGCGGTGGCTATGGCTACACCTTC.

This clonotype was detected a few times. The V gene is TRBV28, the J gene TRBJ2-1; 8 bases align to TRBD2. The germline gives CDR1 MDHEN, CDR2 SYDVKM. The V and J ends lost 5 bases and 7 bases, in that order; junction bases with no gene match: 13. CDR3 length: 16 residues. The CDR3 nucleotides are TGTGCCAGCAGTGGGAGCGGGCGGGGGGCGGAAAATGAGCAGTTCTTC. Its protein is CASSGSGRGAENEQFF.

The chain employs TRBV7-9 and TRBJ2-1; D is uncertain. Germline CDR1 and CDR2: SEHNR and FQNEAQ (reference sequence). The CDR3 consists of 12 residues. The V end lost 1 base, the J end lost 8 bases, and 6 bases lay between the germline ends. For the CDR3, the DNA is TGTGCCAGCAGCTTAGTTTTAGATGAGCAGTTCTTC. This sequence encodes CASSLVLDEQFF.

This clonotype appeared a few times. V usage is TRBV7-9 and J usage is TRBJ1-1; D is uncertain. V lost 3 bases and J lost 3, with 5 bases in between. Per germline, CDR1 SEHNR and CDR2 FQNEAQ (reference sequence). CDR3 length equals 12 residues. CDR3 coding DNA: TGTGCCAGCAGCTTCGGCCACACTGAAGCTTTCTTT. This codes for CASSFGHTEAFF.

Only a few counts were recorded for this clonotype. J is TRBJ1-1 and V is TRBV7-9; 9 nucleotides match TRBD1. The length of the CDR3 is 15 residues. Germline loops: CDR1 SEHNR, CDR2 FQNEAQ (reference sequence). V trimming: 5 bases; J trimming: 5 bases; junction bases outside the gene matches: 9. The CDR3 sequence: CASSVVQGALTEAFF. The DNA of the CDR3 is TGTGCCAGCAGCGTCGTACAGGGGGCTCTGACTGAAGCTTTCTTT.

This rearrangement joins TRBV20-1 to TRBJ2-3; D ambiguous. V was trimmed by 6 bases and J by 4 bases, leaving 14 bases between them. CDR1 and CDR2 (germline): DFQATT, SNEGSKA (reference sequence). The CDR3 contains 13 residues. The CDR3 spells CSAPGGSSDTQYF. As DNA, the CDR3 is TGCAGTGCCCCCGGCGGCTCTTCAGATACGCAGTATTTT.

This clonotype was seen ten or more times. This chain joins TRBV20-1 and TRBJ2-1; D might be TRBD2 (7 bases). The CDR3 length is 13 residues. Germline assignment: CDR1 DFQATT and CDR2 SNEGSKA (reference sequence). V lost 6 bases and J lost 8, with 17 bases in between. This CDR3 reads CSASSGDRYEQFF. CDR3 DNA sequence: TGCAGTGCCTCTAGCGGCGACAGGTATGAGCAGTTCTTC.

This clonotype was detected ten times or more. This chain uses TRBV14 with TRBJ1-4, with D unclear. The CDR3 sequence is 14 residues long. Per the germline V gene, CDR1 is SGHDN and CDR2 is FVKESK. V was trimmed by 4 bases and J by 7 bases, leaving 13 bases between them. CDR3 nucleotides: TGTGCCAGCAGCCCTCGGATATTTGGTGAAAAACTGTTTTTT. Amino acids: CASSPRIFGEKLFF.

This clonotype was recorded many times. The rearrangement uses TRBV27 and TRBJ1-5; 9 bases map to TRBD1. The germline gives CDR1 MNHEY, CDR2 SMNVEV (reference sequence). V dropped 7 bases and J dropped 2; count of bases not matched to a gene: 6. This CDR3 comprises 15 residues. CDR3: CASKPGQGRNQPQHF. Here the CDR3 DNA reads TGTGCCAGCAAACCGGGACAGGGCCGCAATCAGCCCCAGCATTTT.

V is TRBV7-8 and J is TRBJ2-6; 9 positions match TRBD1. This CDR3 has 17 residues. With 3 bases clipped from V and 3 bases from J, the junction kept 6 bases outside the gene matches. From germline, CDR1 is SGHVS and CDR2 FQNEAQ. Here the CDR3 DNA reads TGTGCCAGCAGCTTCACAGGGGGCTTGGATGGGGCCAACGTCCTGACTTTC. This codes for CASSFTGGLDGANVLTF. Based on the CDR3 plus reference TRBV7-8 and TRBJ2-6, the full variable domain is GAGVSQSPRYKVAKRGQDVALRCDPISGHVSLFWYQQALGQGPEFLTYFQNEAQLDKSGLPSDRFFAERPEGSVSTLKIQRTQQEDSAVYLCASSFTGGLDGANVLTFGAGSRLTVL.

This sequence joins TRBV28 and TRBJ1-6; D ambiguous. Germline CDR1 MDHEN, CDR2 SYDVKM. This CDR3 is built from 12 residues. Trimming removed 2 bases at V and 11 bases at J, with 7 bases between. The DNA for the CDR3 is TGTGCCAGCAGTTTAAGAGGCGCACCCCTCCACTTT. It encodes CASSLRGAPLHF.

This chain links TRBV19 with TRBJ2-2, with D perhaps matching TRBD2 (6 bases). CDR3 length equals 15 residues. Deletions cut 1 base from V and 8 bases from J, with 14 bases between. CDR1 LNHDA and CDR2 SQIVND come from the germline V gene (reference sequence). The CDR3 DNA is TGTGCCAGTAGTATAGCCGTTCTAGCGCAGGGGGAGCTGTTTTTT. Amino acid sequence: CASSIAVLAQGELFF. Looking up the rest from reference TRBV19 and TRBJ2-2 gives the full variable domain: DGGITQSPKYLFRKEGQNVTLSCEQNLNHDAMYWYRQDPGQGLRLIYYSQIVNDFQKGDIAEGYSVSREKKESFPLTVTSAQKNPTAFYLCASSIAVLAQGELFFGEGSRLTVL.

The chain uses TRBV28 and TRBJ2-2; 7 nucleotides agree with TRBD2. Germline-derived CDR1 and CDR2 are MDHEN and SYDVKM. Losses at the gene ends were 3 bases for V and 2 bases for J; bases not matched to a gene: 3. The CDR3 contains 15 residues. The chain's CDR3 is CASSFGGLNTGELFF. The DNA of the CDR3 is TGTGCCAGCAGTTTCGGGGGACTAAACACCGGGGAGCTGTTTTTT.

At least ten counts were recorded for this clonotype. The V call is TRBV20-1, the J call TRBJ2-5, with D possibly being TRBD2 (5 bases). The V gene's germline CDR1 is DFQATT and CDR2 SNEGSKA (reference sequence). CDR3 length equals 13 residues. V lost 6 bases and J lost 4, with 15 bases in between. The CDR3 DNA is TGCAGTGCGGATGTAGTTCGGGGAGAGACCCAGTACTTC. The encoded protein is CSADVVRGETQYF.

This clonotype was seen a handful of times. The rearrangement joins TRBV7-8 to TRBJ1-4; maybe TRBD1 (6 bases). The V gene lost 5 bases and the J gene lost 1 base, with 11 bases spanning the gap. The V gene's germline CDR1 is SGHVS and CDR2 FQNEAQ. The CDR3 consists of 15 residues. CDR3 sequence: CASSGPGQTNEKLFF. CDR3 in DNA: TGTGCCAGCAGCGGACCGGGACAAACTAATGAAAAACTGTTTTTT. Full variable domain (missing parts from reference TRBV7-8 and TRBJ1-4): GAGVSQSPRYKVAKRGQDVALRCDPISGHVSLFWYQQALGQGPEFLTYFQNEAQLDKSGLPSDRFFAERPEGSVSTLKIQRTQQEDSAVYLCASSGPGQTNEKLFFGSGTQLSVL.

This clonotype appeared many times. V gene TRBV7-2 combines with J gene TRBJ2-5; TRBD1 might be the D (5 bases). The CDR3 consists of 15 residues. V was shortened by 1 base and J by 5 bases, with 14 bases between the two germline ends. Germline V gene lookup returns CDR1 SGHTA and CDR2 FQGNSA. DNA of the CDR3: TGTGCCAGCAGCTTAGGGTCTAGGGGAAAGGAGACCCAGTACTTC. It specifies CASSLGSRGKETQYF.

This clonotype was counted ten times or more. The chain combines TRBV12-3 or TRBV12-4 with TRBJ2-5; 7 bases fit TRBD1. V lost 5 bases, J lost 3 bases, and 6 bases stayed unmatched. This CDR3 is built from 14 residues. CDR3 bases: TGTGCCAGCAGTGACCGCAGGGGGAAAGAGACCCAGTACTTC. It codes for CASSDRRGKETQYF.

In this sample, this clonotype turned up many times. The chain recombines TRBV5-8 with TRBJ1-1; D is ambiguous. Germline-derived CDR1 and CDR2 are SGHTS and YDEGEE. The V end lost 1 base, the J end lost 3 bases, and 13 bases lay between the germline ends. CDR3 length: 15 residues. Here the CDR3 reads CASSLQRELDTEAFF. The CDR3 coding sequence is TGTGCCAGCAGCTTGCAGCGGGAGTTGGACACTGAAGCTTTCTTT.

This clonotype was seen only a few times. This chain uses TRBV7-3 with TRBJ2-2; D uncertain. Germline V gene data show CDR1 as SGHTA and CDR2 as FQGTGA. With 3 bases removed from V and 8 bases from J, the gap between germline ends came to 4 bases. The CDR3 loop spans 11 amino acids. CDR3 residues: CASSFGGELFF. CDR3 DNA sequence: TGTGCCAGCAGCTTTGGTGGGGAGCTGTTTTTT.

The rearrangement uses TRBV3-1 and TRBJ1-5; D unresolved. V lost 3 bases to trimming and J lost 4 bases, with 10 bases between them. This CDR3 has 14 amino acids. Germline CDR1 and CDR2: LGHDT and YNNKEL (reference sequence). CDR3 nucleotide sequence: TGTGCCAGCAGCCACGAAACATGGAATCAGCCCCAGCATTTT. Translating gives CASSHETWNQPQHF.

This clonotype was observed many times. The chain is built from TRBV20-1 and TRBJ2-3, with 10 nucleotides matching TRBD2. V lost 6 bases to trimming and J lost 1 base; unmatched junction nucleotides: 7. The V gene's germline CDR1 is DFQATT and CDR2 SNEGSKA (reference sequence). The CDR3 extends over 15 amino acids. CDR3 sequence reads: CSAESGGARTDTQYF. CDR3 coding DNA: TGCAGTGCGGAGAGCGGGGGGGCTCGCACAGATACGCAGTATTTT.

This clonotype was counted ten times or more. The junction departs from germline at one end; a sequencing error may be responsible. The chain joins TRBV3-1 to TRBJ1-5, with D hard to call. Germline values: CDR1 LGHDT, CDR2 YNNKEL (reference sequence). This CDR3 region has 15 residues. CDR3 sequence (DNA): TGTGCCAGCACCCAATCCAACGAGAAGAATCAGCCCCAGCATTTT. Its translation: CASTQSNEKNQPQHF.

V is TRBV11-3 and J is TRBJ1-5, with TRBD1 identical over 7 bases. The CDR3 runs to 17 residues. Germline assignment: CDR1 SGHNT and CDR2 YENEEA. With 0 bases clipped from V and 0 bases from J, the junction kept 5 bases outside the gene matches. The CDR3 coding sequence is TGTGCCAGCAGCTTAGAAGGGACAGCTTATAGCAATCAGCCCCAGCATTTT. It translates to CASSLEGTAYSNQPQHF.

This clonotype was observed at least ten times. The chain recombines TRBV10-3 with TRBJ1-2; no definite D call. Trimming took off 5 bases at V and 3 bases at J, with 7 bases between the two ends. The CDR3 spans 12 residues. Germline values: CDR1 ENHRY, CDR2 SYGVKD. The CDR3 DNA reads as TGTGCCATCAGTTCCGGGGACTATGGCTACACCTTC. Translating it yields CAISSGDYGYTF.